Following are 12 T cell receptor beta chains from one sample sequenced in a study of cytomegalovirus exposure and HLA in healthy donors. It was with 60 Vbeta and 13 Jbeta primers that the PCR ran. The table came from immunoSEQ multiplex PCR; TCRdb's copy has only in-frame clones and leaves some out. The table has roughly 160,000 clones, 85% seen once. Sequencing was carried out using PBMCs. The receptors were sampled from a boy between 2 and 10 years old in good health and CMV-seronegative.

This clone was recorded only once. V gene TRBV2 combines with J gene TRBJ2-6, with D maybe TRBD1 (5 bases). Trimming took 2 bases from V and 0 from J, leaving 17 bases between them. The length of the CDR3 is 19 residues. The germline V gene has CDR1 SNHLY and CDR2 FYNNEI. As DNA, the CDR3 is TGTGCCAGCAGTGAAAGACAGAGATTAAAGAGCTCTGGGGCCAACGTCCTGACTTTC. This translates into CASSERQRLKSSGANVLTF.

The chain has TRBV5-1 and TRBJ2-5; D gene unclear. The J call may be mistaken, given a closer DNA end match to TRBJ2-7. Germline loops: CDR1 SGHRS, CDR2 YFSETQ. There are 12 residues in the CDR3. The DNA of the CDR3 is TGCGCCAGCAGCTTGGGAGGATACGAGCAGTACTTC. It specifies CASSLGGYEQYF.

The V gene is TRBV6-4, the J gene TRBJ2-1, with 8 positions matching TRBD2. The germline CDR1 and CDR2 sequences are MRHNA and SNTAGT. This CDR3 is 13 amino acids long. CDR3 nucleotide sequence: TGTGTCCGAGAAGCGGGGGATTACAATGAGCAGTTCTTC. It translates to CVREAGDYNEQFF.

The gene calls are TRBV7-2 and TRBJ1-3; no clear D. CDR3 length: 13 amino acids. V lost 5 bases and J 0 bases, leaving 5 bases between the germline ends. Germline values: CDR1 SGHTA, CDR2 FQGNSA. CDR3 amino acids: CASSLSSGNTIYF. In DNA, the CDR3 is TGTGCCAGCAGCCTATCCTCTGGAAACACCATATATTTT. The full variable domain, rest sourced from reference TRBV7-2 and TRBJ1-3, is GAGVSQSPSNKVTEKGKDVELRCDPISGHTALYWYRQSLGQGLEFLIYFQGNSAPDKSGLPSDRFSAERTGGSVSTLTIQRTQQEDSAVYLCASSLSSGNTIYFGEGSWLTVV.

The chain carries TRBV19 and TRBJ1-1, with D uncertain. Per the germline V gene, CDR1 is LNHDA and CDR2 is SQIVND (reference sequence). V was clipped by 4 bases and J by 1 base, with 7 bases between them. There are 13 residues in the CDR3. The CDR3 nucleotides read TGTGCCAGTAGTACCTACAGGAACACTGAAGCTTTCTTT. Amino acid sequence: CASSTYRNTEAFF.

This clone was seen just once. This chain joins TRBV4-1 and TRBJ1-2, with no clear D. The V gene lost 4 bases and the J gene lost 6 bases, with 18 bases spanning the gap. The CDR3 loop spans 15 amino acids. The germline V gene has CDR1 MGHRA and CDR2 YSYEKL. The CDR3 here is CASSPLMILPHGYTF. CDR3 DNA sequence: TGCGCCAGCAGCCCGCTGATGATCCTACCACATGGCTACACCTTC.

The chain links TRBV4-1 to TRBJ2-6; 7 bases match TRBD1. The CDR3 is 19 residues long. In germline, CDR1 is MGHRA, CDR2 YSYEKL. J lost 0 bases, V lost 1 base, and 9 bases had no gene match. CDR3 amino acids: CASSQGRGQERSGANVLTF. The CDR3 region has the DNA TGCGCCAGCAGCCAAGGTAGAGGACAGGAACGCTCTGGGGCCAACGTCCTGACTTTC.

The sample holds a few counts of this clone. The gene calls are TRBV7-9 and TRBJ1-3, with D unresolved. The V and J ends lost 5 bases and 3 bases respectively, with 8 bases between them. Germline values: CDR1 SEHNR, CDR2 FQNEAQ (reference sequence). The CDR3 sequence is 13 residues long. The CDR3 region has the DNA TGTGCCAGCAGCCCCTACAGTGGAAACACCATATATTTT. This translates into CASSPYSGNTIYF.

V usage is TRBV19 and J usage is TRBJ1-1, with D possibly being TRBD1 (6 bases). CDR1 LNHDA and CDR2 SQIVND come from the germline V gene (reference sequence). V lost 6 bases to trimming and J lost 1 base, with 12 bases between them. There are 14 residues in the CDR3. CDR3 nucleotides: TGTGCCAGTAGCCCTCCGGGACAGAACACTGAAGCTTTCTTT. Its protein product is CASSPPGQNTEAFF.

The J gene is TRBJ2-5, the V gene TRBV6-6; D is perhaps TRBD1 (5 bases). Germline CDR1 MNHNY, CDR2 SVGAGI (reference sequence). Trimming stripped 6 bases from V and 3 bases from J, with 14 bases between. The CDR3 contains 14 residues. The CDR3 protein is CASRGPGKKETQYF. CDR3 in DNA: TGTGCCAGCAGGGGGCCGGGCAAGAAAGAGACCCAGTACTTC.

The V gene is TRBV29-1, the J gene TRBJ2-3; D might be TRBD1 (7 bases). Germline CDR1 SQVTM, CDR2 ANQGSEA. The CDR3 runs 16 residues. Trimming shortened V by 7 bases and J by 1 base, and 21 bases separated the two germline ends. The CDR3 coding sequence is TGCAGCGCAGGGGGTCAGGGTTGGGAGGGCACAGATACGCAGTATTTT. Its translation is CSAGGQGWEGTDTQYF.

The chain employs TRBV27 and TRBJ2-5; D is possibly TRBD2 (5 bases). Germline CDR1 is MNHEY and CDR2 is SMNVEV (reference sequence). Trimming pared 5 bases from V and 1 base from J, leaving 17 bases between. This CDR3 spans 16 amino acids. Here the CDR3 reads CASSPWGIGVQETQYF. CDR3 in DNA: TGTGCCAGCAGTCCATGGGGTATCGGGGTCCAAGAGACCCAGTACTTC.